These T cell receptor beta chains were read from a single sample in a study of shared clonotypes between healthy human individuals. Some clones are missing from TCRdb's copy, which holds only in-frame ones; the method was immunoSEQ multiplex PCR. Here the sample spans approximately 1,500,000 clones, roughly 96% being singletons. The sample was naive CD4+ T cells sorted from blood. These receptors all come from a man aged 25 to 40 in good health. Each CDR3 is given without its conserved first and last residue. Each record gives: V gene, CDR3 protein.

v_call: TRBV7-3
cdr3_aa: ASSPLSGSGTGELF

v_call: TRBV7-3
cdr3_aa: ASSRTGDSYNEQF

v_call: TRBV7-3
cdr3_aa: ASSSIAGRSVDEQF

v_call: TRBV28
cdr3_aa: ASVEGAIYEQY

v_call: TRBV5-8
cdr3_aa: ASSLGTGTDTQY

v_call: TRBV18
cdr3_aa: ASSPPGLNTGELF

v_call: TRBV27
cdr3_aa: ASQQGSTDTQY

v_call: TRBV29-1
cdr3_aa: SVNKAGEASYEQY

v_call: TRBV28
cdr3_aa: ASRSGGSNEQF

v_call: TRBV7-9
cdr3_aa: ASSWTGSGANVLT

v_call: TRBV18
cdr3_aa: ASSPWTSGRSYEQY

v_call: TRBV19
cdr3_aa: ASKMVAGEHNEQF

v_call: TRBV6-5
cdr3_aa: ASSWDRGAEQC

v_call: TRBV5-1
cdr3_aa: ASSLGVRTNTGELF

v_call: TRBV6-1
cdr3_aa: ASSGGRGGTDTQY

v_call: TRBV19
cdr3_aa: ASSIDTGVETQY

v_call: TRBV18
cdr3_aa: ASSPTRDRPLEQY

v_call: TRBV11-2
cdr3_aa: ASSLRGTDTQY

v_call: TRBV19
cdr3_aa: ASSIYGTGGYT

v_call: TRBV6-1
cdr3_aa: ASIPRERGTEQY

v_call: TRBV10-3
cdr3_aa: AISRLGLAGEGEQY

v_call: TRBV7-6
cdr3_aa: ASSLAGGRVYTGELF

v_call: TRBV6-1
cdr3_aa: ASSGLAGGPSEQY

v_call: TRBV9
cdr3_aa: ASSVDDGYTYEQY